Following are 9 T cell receptor beta chains from one sample sequenced in a study of T cells in Graves' hyperthyroidism and ophthalmopathy. The TCR beta CDR3 regions underwent amplification using RNA transcripts as the source. In the first-round RT-PCR of the TCR CDR3, the HTBI primer set was used. MiXCR was run by TCRdb on the multiplex PCR reads, yielding one entry per CDR3 protein. This sample has about 360,000 distinct CDR3 sequences, with about a fifth found just once. The source material was blood. These receptors originate from a young woman with Graves' hyperthyroidism.

There are many counts of this clonotype. The CDR3 protein is CSVEEVQPSGTLMRGYTF. The CDR3 DNA follows: TGCAGCGTTGAAGAAGTCCAGCCGTCCGGGACCCTCATGCGCGGCTACACCTTC. The rearrangement joins TRBV29-1 to TRBJ1-2; a possible D gene is TRBD1 (5 bases). V was shortened by 0 bases and J by 8 bases, with 28 bases between the two germline ends. There are 18 residues in the CDR3. Germline CDR1 SQVTM, CDR2 ANQGSEA.

At least ten counts were recorded for this clonotype. V gene TRBV6-1 combines with J gene TRBJ1-6; maybe TRBD1 (6 bases). V lost 7 bases and J 0 bases, leaving 10 bases between the germline ends. In germline, CDR1 is MNHNS, CDR2 SASEGT. The CDR3 totals 15 residues. This CDR3 is CASTWDISYNSPLHF. In DNA, the CDR3 is TGTGCCAGCACCTGGGACATCTCCTATAATTCACCCCTCCACTTT.

This clonotype was recorded many times. This chain uses TRBV9 with TRBJ2-5, with D perhaps being TRBD1 or TRBD2 (6 bases each). The V end was cut by 1 base, the J end by 3 bases, with 16 bases between. Per germline, CDR1 SGDLS and CDR2 YYNGEE. CDR3 size: 16 residues. The CDR3 loop reads CASSVRGLWAEETQYF. CDR3 in DNA: TGTGCCAGCAGCGTACGGGGGCTTTGGGCGGAAGAGACCCAGTACTTC. Combining the CDR3 with reference TRBV9 and TRBJ2-5 gives the whole variable domain DSGVTQTPKHLITATGQRVTLRCSPRSGDLSVYWYQQSLDQGLQFLIQYYNGEERAKGNILERFSAQQFPDLHSELNLSSLELGDSALYFCASSVRGLWAEETQYFGPGTRLLVL.

This clonotype was found many times. The rearrangement links TRBV5-1 to TRBJ1-1; a possible D gene is TRBD1 (5 bases). The CDR3 consists of 15 residues. Germline V gene data show CDR1 as SGHRS and CDR2 as YFSETQ. The germline V and J ends were trimmed by 0 bases and 6 bases, with 15 bases remaining between them. The CDR3 coding sequence is TGCGCCAGCAGCTTGGACGAGGGGTTCGGATCTGAAGCTTTCTTT. Protein sequence: CASSLDEGFGSEAFF.

This clonotype was recorded many times. The chain joins TRBV2 to TRBJ1-5, with a tentative D call TRBD1 (6 bases). This CDR3 contains 13 residues. CDR1 is SNHLY and CDR2 is FYNNEI in the germline V gene. V dropped 5 bases and J dropped 5 bases, with 10 bases sitting between them. The CDR3 loop reads CASSRDNYQPQHF. In DNA, the CDR3 is TGTGCCAGCAGTAGGGACAATTATCAGCCCCAGCATTTT. The whole variable domain, remainder taken from reference TRBV2 and TRBJ1-5, is EPEVTQTPSHQVTQMGQEVILRCVPISNHLYFYWYRQILGQKVEFLVSFYNNEISEKSEIFDDQFSVERPDGSNFTLKIRSTKLEDSAMYFCASSRDNYQPQHFGDGTRLSIL.

This clonotype was recorded at least ten times. This sequence joins TRBV6-5 and TRBJ1-1, with D uncertain. Germline CDR1 is MNHEY and CDR2 is SVGAGI. The CDR3 is 15 amino acids. Trimming took 2 bases from V and 8 from J, leaving 18 bases between them. CDR3 loop: CASSYPARHGREAFF. In DNA, the CDR3 is TGTGCCAGCAGTTACCCTGCCCGCCACGGACGAGAAGCTTTCTTT.

This clonotype was seen ten or more times. The V call is TRBV5-1, the J call TRBJ2-7; 7 bases agree with TRBD1. Germline CDR1 is SGHRS and CDR2 is YFSETQ. The CDR3 length is 13 residues. The trim removed 5 bases at V and 3 bases at J, leaving 5 bases unmatched. CDR3 bases: TGCGCCAGCAGGAGAGGGGGCGACTACGAGCAGTACTTC. Protein: CASRRGGDYEQYF.

This clonotype was seen at least ten times. V is TRBV3-1 and J is TRBJ1-5; 10 bases agree with TRBD1. J was trimmed by 7 bases and V by 1 base; bases with no gene match: 4. The length of the CDR3 is 15 residues. Germline lookup yields CDR1 LGHDT and CDR2 YNNKEL (reference sequence). The CDR3 spells CASSQGTGGGQPQHF. The CDR3 nucleotides are TGTGCCAGCAGCCAAGGGACAGGGGGAGGACAGCCCCAGCATTTT.

The V gene is TRBV9, the J gene TRBJ1-1; TRBD1 matches 7 bases. This CDR3 spans 13 amino acids. Germline CDR1 reads SGDLS; CDR2 reads YYNGEE. The trim removed 5 bases at V and 4 bases at J, leaving 5 bases unmatched. The CDR3 DNA reads TGTGCCAGCAGGTCCCGGGACAGCACTGAAGCTTTCTTT. It is translated as CASRSRDSTEAFF.